This T cell receptor (beta chain) was identified in a study of CD8+ T cells in alopecia areata. Study context: Oral tofacitinib, 5 to 10 mg twice daily, was given in an open-label trial.

This CDR3 spans 15 amino acids. After removal of 4 bases from V and 2 bases from J, the junction contained 3 bases not matched to a gene. From germline, CDR1 is MGHDK and CDR2 SYGVNS. As regards this clone: Its antigen is still unknown.

Study-wide results and limits: Only a single nonresponder existed, so baseline CD8+ expansion links stay unclear.

As for treatment: oral pan-JAK inhibitor, 5-10 mg twice daily. Lesional scalp tissue (obtained by punch biopsy) and peripheral blood were collected from alopecia areata patients. CD4+ and CD8+ T cells were sorted from PBMCs. cDNA serving as the sequencing template came from extracted, reverse transcribed RNA. The data were produced by immunoSEQ multiplex PCR, yet TCRdb's version contains in-frame clones alone and is incomplete. The sample includes about 290,000 clones, roughly 64% of them seen just once. The specimen was CD4+ T cells sorted from blood, collected at week 24, from a patient treated with tofacitinib. The chain employs TRBV25-1 and TRBJ1-4; 8 bases line up with TRBD1. The sequence came from a human donor with alopecia areata. CDR3 in amino acids: CASSGRQGTNEKLFF. CDR3 coding DNA: TGTGCCAGCAGTGGTCGACAGGGGACTAATGAAAAACTGTTTTTT.